A selection of T cell receptor beta chains follows, all from one sample in a study of blood T cell repertoires in COVID-19. Repertoires were generated with immunoSEQ multiplex PCR, while TCRdb's copy carries only in-frame clones and drops some. This table holds about 150,000 clones, 65% to 90% found once. The specimen was peripheral blood. These receptors all come from a woman aged 45-65 years in a cohort sampled during active or convalescent COVID-19. Both conserved end residues are part of each CDR3. The D gene is left open where the match is weak. A clone size is listed for some rows: how often the clone was seen (once, few, many), or a class if it is expanded.

V gene	clone size	J gene	D gene	CDR3 DNA	CDR3 protein
TRBV24-1	.	TRBJ1-5	TRBD1	TGTGCCACCAGTGACGGACAGGGAGTCGCCCAGCCCCAGCATTTT	CATSDGQGVAQPQHF
TRBV7-2	.	TRBJ1-1	.	TGTGCCAGCAGCTCCCACAGGAACACTGAAGCTTTCTTT	CASSSHRNTEAFF
TRBV2	.	TRBJ1-2	.	TGTGCCAGCAGTGTGAGCAGCGCCCCATATGGCTACACCTTC	CASSVSSAPYGYTF
TRBV7-2	.	TRBJ2-7	TRBD1	TGTGCCAGCAGCCCCGGGACAGGCAGGCGCGAGCAGTACTTC	CASSPGTGRREQYF
TRBV6-2/TRBV6-3	.	TRBJ2-1	TRBD2	TGTGCCAGCAGTTATACGGGACTAGCGGGGGGCTCCTACAATGAGCAGTTCTTC	CASSYTGLAGGSYNEQFF
TRBV5-6	.	TRBJ2-7	.	TGTGCCAGCAGCCCGACTAGGATCAGGAACGAGCAGTACTTC	CASSPTRIRNEQYF
TRBV7-2	.	TRBJ1-6	TRBD1	TGTGCCAGCAGCCCGGGACAGGGGAATAATTCACCCCTCCACTTT	CASSPGQGNNSPLHF
TRBV29-1	once	TRBJ2-3	TRBD2	TGCAGCGTTGAAGCCCTAGGCCGGACTAGCCGAGATACGCAGTATTTT	CSVEALGRTSRDTQYF
TRBV19	.	TRBJ2-7	TRBD1	TGTGCCAGTAGTATCGGACAGGGATTCGGCGAGCAGTACTTC	CASSIGQGFGEQYF
TRBV19	once	TRBJ1-1	.	TGTGCCAGTAGCCACAGGGAGGGGAACACTGAAGCTTTCTTT	CASSHREGNTEAFF
TRBV7-8	.	TRBJ1-2	.	TGTGCCAGCACTGAACGTCGACTCTCGATGTCTCCAGATGGCTACACCTTC	CASTERRLSMSPDGYTF
TRBV2	.	TRBJ2-3	TRBD1	TGTGCCAGCAGTGGTTACAGGGGCAACACAGATACGCAGTATTTT	CASSGYRGNTDTQYF
TRBV7-9	few	TRBJ2-1	.	TGTGCCAGCAGCTTGGATCGGAGGGACAATGAGCAGTTCTTC	CASSLDRRDNEQFF
TRBV4-1	few	TRBJ2-1	TRBD2	TGCGCCAGCAGCCAAGATCCGACTAGCGGGGGTCCTCGCTACAATGAGCAGTTCTTC	CASSQDPTSGGPRYNEQFF
TRBV6-4	.	TRBJ1-4	TRBD1	TGTGCCACTCGACAGGGTGGTGAAAAACTGTTTTTT	CATRQGGEKLFF
TRBV15	.	TRBJ2-7	TRBD1	TGTGCCACCAGGGGGACAGGGCTGTGGGAGCAGTACTTC	CATRGTGLWEQYF
TRBV2	.	TRBJ1-1	.	TGTGCCAGCAGTGAATCATTGAACACTGAAGCTTTCTTT	CASSESLNTEAFF
TRBV12-3/TRBV12-4	.	TRBJ1-2	.	TGTGCCAGCAGCCCAGACAGCAACTATGGCTACACCTTC	CASSPDSNYGYTF
TRBV7-9	.	TRBJ1-1	.	TGTGCCAGCAGCTTACCCGCAGGCACTGAAGCTTTCTTT	CASSLPAGTEAFF
TRBV19	once	TRBJ2-5	.	TGTGCCAGTAGTATTGGAAGGGGCCACCCACAAGAGACCCAGTACTTC	CASSIGRGHPQETQYF
TRBV12-5	.	TRBJ2-5	.	TGTGCTAGTGGTTTCAGCGGCAGAGAGACCCAGTACTTC	CASGFSGRETQYF
TRBV21-1	.	TRBJ2-5	.	TGTGCCAGCAGCAAGAATTCGGCAGCGGGGGGTTGGGAGACCCAGTACTTC	CASSKNSAAGGWETQYF